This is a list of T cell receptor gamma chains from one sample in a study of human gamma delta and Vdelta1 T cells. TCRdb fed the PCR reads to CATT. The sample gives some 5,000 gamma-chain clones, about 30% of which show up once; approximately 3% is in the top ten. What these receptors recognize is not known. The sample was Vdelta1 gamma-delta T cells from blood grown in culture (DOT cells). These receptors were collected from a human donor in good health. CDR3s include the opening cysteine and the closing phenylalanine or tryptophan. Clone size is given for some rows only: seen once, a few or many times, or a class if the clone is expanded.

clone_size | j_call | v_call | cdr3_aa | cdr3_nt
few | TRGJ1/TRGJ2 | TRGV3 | CATWDQAWFYYKKLF | TGTGCCACCTGGGACCAGGCCTGGTTTTATTATAAGAAACTCTTT
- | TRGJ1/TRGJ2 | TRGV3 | CATWDRLGKEVF | TGTGCCACCTGGGACAGGCTAGGGAAGGAAGTCTTT
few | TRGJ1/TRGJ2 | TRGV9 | CALWEMPSFRNYKKLF | TGTGCCTTGTGGGAGATGCCTTCGTTTCGGAATTATAAGAAACTCTTT
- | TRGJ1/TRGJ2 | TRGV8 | CATRGKGYYKKLF | TGTGCCACAAGGGGAAAAGGTTATTATAAGAAACTCTTT
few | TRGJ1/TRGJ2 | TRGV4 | CATWDPGNYYKKLF | TGTGCCACCTGGGACCCCGGAAATTATTATAAGAAACTCTTT
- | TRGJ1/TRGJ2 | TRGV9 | CALWEVQVGFYYKKLF | TGTGCCTTGTGGGAGGTGCAAGTGGGGTTCTACTATAAGAAACTCTTT
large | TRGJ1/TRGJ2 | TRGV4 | CATWNYYKKLF | TGTGCCACCTGGAATTATTATAAGAAACTCTTT
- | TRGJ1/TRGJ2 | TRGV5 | CATWDRSDYKKLF | TGTGCCACCTGGGACAGGAGCGATTATAAGAAACTCTTT
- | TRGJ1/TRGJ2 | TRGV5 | CATWVYYYKKLF | TGTGCCACCTGGGTTTATTATTATAAGAAACTCTTT
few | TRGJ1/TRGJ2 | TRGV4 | CATWIPTLYYKKLF | TGTGCCACCTGGATACCCACTCTCTATTATAAGAAACTCTTT
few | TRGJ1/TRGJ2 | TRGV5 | CATWDRLFYYKKLF | TGTGCCACCTGGGACAGGCTGTTTTATTATAAGAAACTCTTT
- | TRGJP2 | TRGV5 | CATWDSAGDWIKTF | TGTGCCACCTGGGACAGTGCTGGTGATTGGATCAAGACGTTT
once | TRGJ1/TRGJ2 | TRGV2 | CATWDAPDYYKKLF | TGCGCCACCTGGGACGCCCCAGATTATTATAAGAAACTCTTT
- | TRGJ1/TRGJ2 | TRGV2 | CATWDGRRVQGVAYYKKLF | TGTGCCACCTGGGACGGGCGACGCGTTCAAGGGGTGGCTTATTATAAGAAACTCTTT
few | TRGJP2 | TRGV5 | CATWEKGGESSDWIKTF | TGTGCCACCTGGGAAAAGGGGGGGGAGTCCAGTGATTGGATCAAGACGTTT
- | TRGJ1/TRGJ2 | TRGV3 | CATWDRLYYKKLF | TGTGCCACCTGGGACAGGCTCTATTATAAGAAACTCTTT
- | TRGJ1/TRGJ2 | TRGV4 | CATWEGVYYKKLF | TGTGCCACCTGGGAGGGGGTTTATTATAAGAAACTCTTT
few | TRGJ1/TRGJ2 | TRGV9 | CALWESYKKLF | TGTGCCTTGTGGGAATCTTATAAGAAACTCTTT
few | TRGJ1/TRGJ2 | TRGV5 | CATWDTAWYKKLF | TGTGCCACCTGGGACACCGCTTGGTATAAGAAACTCTTT
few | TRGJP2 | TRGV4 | CATWDGPGSDWIKTF | TGTGCCACCTGGGATGGGCCGGGTAGTGATTGGATCAAGACGTTT
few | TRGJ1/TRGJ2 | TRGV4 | CATWGDYYKKLF | TGTGCCACCTGGGGGGATTATTATAAGAAACTCTTT
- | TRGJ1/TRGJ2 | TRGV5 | CATWDSLRNYYKKLF | TGTGCCACCTGGGACAGTCTTCGTAATTATTATAAGAAACTCTTT
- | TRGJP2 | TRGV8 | CATWSTPSGDWIKTF | TGTGCCACCTGGTCAACCCCATCCGGTGATTGGATCAAGACGTTT
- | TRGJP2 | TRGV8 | CATWDWSDWIKTF | TGTGCCACCTGGGATTGGAGTGATTGGATCAAGACGTTT
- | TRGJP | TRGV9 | CALWEVVQELGKKIKVF | TGTGCCTTGTGGGAGGTAGTTCAAGAGTTGGGCAAAAAAATCAAGGTATTT
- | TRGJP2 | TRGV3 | CATWDGTHSSSDWIKTF | TGTGCCACCTGGGACGGAACACACTCAAGTAGTGATTGGATCAAGACGTTT
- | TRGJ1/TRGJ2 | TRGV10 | CAAWDYRNYYKKLF | TGTGCTGCGTGGGATTACCGGAATTATTATAAGAAACTCTTT
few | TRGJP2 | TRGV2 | CATWDVVSSDWIKTF | TGTGCCACCTGGGACGTAGTCAGTAGTGATTGGATCAAGACGTTT
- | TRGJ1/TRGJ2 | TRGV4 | CATWENRSTTYYKKLF | TGTGCCACCTGGGAAAATAGATCCACCACTTATTATAAGAAACTCTTT
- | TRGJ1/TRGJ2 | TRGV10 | CAAWVVSNYYKKLF | TGTGCTGCGTGGGTAGTCTCCAATTATTATAAGAAACTCTTT
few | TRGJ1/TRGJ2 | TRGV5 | CATWPTYYKKLF | TGTGCCACCTGGCCCACTTATTATAAGAAACTCTTT
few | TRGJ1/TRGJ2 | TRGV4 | CATWGQRNKKLF | TGTGCCACCTGGGGGCAGAGGAATAAGAAACTCTTT
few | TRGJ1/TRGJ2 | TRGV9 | CALWETNYYKKLF | TGTGCCTTGTGGGAGACGAATTATTATAAGAAACTCTTT
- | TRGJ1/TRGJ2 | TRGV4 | CATWDAGYYKKLF | TGTGCCACCTGGGACGCGGGGTATTATAAGAAACTCTTT
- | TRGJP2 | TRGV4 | CATWDGRWGDWIKTF | TGTGCCACCTGGGATGGGCGGTGGGGTGATTGGATCAAGACGTTT
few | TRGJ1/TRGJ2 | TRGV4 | CATWDTNYYKKLF | TGTGCCACCTGGGATACCAATTATTATAAGAAACTCTTT